These 8 T cell receptor beta chains came from one sample sequenced in a study of T cells in Graves' hyperthyroidism and ophthalmopathy. RNA transcripts served as the template for amplifying TCR beta CDR3 regions. An initial round of RT-PCR targeting the TCR CDR3 relied on the HTBI primer set. A single record per CDR3 protein comes from TCRdb applying MiXCR to the multiplex PCR reads. The data hold some 440,000 distinct CDR3 sequences, with around 16% observed a single time. The sequencing sample was made of blood. These receptors all come from a woman younger than 30 with Graves' hyperthyroidism.

Many counts were recorded for this clonotype. The chain carries TRBV6-1 and TRBJ1-2, with D unclear. CDR1 MNHNS and CDR2 SASEGT come from the germline V gene. V shed 6 bases and J shed 1 base, with 6 bases lying between them. The CDR3 contains 12 residues. CDR3 DNA: TGTGCCAGCAGCCCCTTTAACTATGGCTACACCTTC. Protein: CASSPFNYGYTF.

This clonotype has just a few counts. J is TRBJ2-7 and V is TRBV27, with 7 bases identical to TRBD1. The CDR3 spans 16 residues. The trim removed 3 bases at V and 4 bases at J, leaving 12 bases unmatched. Germline V lookup: CDR1 MNHEY, CDR2 SMNVEV (reference sequence). CDR3 sequence reads: CASSFRRTGNPYEQYF. The CDR3, as DNA: TGTGCCAGCAGTTTCCGCAGGACAGGAAACCCTTACGAGCAGTACTTC.

This rearrangement joins TRBV7-2 to TRBJ2-6; possible D gene TRBD1, 5 bases. Germline V gives CDR1 SGHTA, CDR2 FQGNSA. V lost 5 bases and J 3 bases, leaving 11 bases between the germline ends. The CDR3 covers 15 residues. DNA of the CDR3: TGTGCCAGCAGCGGGCAGGGTAGTGGGGCCAACGTCCTGACTTTC. Protein sequence: CASSGQGSGANVLTF.

This clonotype was observed many times. The chain uses TRBV12-3 or TRBV12-4 and TRBJ1-4; no firm D call. The CDR3 runs to 13 residues. Trimming took 5 bases from V and 4 from J, leaving 8 bases between them. CDR3 DNA: TGTGCCAGCAGTCGGGGTAATAATGAAAAACTGTTTTTT. Encoded protein: CASSRGNNEKLFF.

This chain connects TRBV6-2 or TRBV6-3 to TRBJ1-3, with 7 nucleotides matching TRBD1. This CDR3 comprises 17 residues. Germline V CDR1 and CDR2: MNHEY, SVGEGT. With 6 bases clipped from V and 4 bases from J, the junction kept 15 bases outside the gene matches. The CDR3 here is CASSLGTGALEGNTIYF. The CDR3 region has the DNA TGTGCCAGCAGCCTAGGAACAGGGGCGTTGGAGGGAAACACCATATATTTT.

This clonotype showed up many times. The rearrangement links TRBV3-1 to TRBJ1-5; the D is unclear. This CDR3 region has 13 residues. Per the germline V gene, CDR1 is LGHDT and CDR2 is YNNKEL (reference sequence). The V end lost 4 bases, the J end lost 4 bases, and 8 bases lay between the germline ends. In nucleotides, the CDR3 is TGTGCCAGCAGCCCTGACATTAATCAGCCCCAGCATTTT. Translated: CASSPDINQPQHF.

This clonotype was counted many times. J is TRBJ1-3 and V is TRBV12-3 or TRBV12-4; TRBD1 is a possible D gene (6 bases). Between the trimmed V and J ends, which lost 8 bases and 4 bases, there was a span of 15 bases. The CDR3 is made up of 14 amino acids. CDR3 loop: CASAWGAEGNTIYF. DNA for the CDR3: TGTGCCAGCGCGTGGGGGGCGGAAGGAAACACCATATATTTT.

This clonotype came up many times. V is TRBV20-1 and J is TRBJ2-3; the match to TRBD2 covers 8 bases. There are 15 residues in the CDR3. V shed 4 bases and J 2 bases; nucleotides not matched to a gene: 8. Germline CDR1 is DFQATT and CDR2 is SNEGSKA (reference sequence). As DNA, the CDR3 is TGCAGTGCTACCCCGACTAGCGCCTACACAGATACGCAGTATTTT. This encodes CSATPTSAYTDTQYF.